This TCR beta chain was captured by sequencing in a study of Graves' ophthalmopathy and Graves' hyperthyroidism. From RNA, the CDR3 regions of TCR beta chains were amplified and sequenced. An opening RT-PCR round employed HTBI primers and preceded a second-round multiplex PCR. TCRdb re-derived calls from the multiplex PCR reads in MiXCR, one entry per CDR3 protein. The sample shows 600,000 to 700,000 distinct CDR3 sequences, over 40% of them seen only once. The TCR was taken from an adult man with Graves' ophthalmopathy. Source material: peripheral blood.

The DNA for the CDR3 is TGTGCCTGGAGTGTAACAGGGCTCGGGGAGCTGTTTTTT. Protein product: CAWSVTGLGELFF. The J gene is TRBJ2-2, the V gene TRBV30; TRBD1 might be the D (6 bases). There are 13 residues in the CDR3. Trimming stripped 0 bases from V and 7 bases from J, with 9 bases between. Germline-derived CDR1 and CDR2 are GTSNPN and SVGIG (reference sequence).